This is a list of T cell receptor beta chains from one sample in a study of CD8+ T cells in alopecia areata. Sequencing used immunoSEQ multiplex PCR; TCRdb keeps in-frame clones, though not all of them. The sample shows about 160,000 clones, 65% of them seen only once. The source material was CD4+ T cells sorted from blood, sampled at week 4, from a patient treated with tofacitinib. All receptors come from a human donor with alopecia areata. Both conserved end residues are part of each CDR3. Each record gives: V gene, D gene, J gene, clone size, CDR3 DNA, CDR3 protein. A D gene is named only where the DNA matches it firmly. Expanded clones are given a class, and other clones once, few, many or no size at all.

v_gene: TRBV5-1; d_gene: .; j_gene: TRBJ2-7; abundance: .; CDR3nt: TGCGCCAGCAGCTTGGACAATTACGAGCAGTACTTC; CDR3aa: CASSLDNYEQYF
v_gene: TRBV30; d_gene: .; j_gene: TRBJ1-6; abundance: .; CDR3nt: TGTGCCTGGAGTGTATCAAGAGGGTTGAATTCACCCCTCCACTTT; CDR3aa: CAWSVSRGLNSPLHF
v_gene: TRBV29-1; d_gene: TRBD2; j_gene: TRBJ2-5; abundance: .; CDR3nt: TGCAGCGTCGGGACTAGCCTAGAGACCCAGTACTTC; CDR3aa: CSVGTSLETQYF
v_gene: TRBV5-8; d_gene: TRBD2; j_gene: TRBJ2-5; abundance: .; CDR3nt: TGTGCCAGCAGCCGATCCCGGGGGGGACTTCTGGAGACCCAGTACTTC; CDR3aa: CASSRSRGGLLETQYF
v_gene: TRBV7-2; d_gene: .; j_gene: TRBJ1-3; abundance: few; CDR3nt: TGTGCCAGTTGTACCGGACAGTCTGGAAACACCATATATTTT; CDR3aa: CASCTGQSGNTIYF
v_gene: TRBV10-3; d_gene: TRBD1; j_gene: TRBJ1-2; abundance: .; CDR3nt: TGTGCCATCAGCCTCAGGGGGGGCGGCTACACCTTC; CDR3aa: CAISLRGGGYTF
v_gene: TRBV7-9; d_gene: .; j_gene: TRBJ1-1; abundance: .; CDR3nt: TGTGCCAGCAGCTTAGAATCGCGAACTGAAGCTTTCTTT; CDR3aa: CASSLESRTEAFF
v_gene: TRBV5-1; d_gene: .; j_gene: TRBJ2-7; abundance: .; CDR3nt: TGCGCCAGCTCCCTAATAGGGCGCCCCTACGAGCAGTACTTC; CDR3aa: CASSLIGRPYEQYF
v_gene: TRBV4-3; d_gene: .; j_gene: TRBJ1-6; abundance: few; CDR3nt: TGCGCCAGCAGCCAAGGCCCCCCTCGGACAGAAAATAATTCACCCCTCCACTTT; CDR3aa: CASSQGPPRTENNSPLHF
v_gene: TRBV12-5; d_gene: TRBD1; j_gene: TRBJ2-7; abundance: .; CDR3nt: TGTGCTAGTGGTTGGGTGACAGGGTGGGCCTACGAGCAGTACTTC; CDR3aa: CASGWVTGWAYEQYF
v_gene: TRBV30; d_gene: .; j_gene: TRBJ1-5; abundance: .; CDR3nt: TGTGCCTGGAGTGTATTAGGGGACCAGCCCCAGCATTTT; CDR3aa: CAWSVLGDQPQHF
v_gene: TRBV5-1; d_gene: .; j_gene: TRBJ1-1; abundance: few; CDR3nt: TGCGCCAGCAGCTTTGCGGGGACAGCTTTCTTT; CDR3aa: CASSFAGTAFF
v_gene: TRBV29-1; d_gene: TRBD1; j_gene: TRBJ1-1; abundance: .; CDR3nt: TGCAGCGCCGCACACCAGGGGGCTAACACTGAAGCTTTCTTT; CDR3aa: CSAAHQGANTEAFF
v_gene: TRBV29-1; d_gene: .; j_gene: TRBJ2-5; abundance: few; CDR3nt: TGCAGCGTTTCGACAGGCTGGGAGACCCAGTACTTC; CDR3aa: CSVSTGWETQYF
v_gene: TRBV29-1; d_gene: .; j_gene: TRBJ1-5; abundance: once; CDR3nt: TGCAGCGTTGGAGGGGCCAATCAGCCCCAGCATTTT; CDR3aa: CSVGGANQPQHF
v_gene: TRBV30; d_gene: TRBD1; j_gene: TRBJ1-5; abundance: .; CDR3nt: TGTGCCTTTACAGGGGATAGCAATCAGCCCCAGCATTTT; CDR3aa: CAFTGDSNQPQHF
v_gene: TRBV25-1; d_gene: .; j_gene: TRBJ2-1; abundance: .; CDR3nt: TGTGCCAGCAGTTTAGTGAATGAGCAGTTCTTC; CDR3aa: CASSLVNEQFF
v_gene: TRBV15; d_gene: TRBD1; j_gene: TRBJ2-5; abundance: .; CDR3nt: TGTGCCACCAGCGGCACAGGGGGGACGGAGACCCAGTACTTC; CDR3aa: CATSGTGGTETQYF
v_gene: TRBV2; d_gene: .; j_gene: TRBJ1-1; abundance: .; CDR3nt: TGTGCCAGCAAGGGACAAATAATGAACACTGAAGCTTTCTTT; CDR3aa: CASKGQIMNTEAFF
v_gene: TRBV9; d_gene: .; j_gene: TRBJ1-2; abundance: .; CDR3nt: TGTGCCAGCACCTCACAGGCAATAGGATATGGCTACACCTTC; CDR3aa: CASTSQAIGYGYTF
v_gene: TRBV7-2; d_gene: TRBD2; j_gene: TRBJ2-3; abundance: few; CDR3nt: TGTGCCAGCAGCTTGACTAGCGGGGGGGCAGATACGCAGTATTTT; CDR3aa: CASSLTSGGADTQYF
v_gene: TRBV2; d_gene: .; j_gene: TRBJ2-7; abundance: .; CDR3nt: TGTGCCAGCAGTGACAACGGACAGTACTTC; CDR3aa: CASSDNGQYF